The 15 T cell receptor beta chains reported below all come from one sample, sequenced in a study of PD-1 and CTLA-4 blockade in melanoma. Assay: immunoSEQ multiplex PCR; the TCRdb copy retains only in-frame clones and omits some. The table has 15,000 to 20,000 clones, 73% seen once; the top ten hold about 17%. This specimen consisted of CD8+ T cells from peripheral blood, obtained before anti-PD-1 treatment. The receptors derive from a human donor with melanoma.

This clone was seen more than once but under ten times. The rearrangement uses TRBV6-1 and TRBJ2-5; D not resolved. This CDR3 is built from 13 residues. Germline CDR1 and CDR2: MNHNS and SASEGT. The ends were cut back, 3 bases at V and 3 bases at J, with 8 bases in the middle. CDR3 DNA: TGTGCCAGCAGTGAGTGGAGCAAAGAGACCCAGTACTTC. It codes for CASSEWSKETQYF.

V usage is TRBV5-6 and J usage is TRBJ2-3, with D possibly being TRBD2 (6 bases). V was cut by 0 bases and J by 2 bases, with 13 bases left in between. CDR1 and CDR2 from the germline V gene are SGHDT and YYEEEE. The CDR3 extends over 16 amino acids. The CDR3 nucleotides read TGTGCCAGCAGCTTGGCTGAGGAGGGGATCACAGATACGCAGTATTTT. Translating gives CASSLAEEGITDTQYF.

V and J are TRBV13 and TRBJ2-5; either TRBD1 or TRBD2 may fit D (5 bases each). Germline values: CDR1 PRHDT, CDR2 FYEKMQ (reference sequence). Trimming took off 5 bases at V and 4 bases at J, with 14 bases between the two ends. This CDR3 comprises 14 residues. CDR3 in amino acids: CASSPPGPAETQYF. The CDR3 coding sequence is TGTGCCAGCAGCCCTCCGGGACCGGCAGAGACCCAGTACTTC.

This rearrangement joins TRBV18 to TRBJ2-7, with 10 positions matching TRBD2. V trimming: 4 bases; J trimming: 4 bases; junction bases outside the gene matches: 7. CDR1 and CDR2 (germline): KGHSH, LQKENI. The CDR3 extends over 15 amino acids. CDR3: CASSLGLAETYEQYF. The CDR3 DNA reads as TGTGCCAGCTCACTTGGACTAGCGGAGACGTACGAGCAGTACTTC. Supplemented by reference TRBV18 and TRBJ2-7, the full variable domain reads NAGVMQNPRHLVRRRGQEARLRCSPMKGHSHVYWYRQLPEEGLKFMVYLQKENIIDESGMPKERFSAEFPKEGPSILRIQQVVRGDSAAYFCASSLGLAETYEQYFGPGTRLTVT.

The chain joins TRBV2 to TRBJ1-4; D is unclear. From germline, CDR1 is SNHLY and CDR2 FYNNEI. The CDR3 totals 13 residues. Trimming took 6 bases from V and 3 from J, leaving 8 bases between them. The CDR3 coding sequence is TGTGCCAGCAGCCGGACGGCTAATGAAAAACTGTTTTTT. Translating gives CASSRTANEKLFF. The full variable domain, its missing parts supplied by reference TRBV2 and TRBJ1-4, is EPEVTQTPSHQVTQMGQEVILRCVPISNHLYFYWYRQILGQKVEFLVSFYNNEISEKSEIFDDQFSVERPDGSNFTLKIRSTKLEDSAMYFCASSRTANEKLFFGSGTQLSVL.

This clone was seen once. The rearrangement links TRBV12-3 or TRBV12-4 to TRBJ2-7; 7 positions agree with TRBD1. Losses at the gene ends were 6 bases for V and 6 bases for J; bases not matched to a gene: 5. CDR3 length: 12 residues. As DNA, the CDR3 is TGTGCCAGCAGCCCGACAGGGTCCGAGCAGTACTTC. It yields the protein CASSPTGSEQYF.

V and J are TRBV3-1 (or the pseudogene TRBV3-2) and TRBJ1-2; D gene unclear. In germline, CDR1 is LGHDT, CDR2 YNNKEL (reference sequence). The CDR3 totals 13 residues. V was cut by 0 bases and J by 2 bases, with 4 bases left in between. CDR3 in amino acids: CASSQERNYGYTF. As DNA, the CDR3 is TGTGCCAGCAGCCAAGAAAGAAACTATGGCTACACCTTC.

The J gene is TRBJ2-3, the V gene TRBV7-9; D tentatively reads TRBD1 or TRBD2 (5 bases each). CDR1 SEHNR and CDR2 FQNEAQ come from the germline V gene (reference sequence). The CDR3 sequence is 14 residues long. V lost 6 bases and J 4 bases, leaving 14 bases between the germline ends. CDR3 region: CASSWDLNPDTQYF. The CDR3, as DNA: TGTGCCAGCAGTTGGGACCTAAACCCAGATACGCAGTATTTT.

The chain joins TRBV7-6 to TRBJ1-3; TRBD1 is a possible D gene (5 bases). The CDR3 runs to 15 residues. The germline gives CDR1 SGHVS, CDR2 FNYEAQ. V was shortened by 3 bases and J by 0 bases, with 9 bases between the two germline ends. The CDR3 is CASSLDNYSGNTIYF. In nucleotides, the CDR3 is TGTGCCAGCAGCTTGGACAACTACTCTGGAAACACCATATATTTT.

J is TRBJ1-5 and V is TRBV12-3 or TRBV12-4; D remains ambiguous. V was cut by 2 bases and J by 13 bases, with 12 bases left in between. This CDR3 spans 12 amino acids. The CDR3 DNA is TGTGCCAGCAGTTTATTGGGTCGGTGGCAGCATTTT. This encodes CASSLLGRWQHF.

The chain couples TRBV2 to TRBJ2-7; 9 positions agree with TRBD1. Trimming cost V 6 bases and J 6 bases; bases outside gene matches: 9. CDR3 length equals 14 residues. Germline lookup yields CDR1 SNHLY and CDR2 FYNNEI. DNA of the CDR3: TGTGCCAGCAGATTAGAGACAGGGGGGGTCGAGCAGTACTTC. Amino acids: CASRLETGGVEQYF. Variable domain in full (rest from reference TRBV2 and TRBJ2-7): EPEVTQTPSHQVTQMGQEVILRCVPISNHLYFYWYRQILGQKVEFLVSFYNNEISEKSEIFDDQFSVERPDGSNFTLKIRSTKLEDSAMYFCASRLETGGVEQYFGPGTRLTVT.

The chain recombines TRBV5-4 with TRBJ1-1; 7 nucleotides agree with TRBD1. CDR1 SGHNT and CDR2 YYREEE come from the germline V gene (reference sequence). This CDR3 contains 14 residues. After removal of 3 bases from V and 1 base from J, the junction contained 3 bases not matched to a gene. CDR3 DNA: TGTGCCAGCAGCTGGGGGACAGCGAACACTGAAGCTTTCTTT. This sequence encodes CASSWGTANTEAFF. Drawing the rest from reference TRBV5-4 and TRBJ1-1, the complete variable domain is ETGVTQSPTHLIKTRGQQVTLRCSSQSGHNTVSWYQQALGQGPQFIFQYYREEENGRGNFPPRFSGLQFPNYSSELNVNALELDDSALYLCASSWGTANTEAFFGQGTRLTVV.

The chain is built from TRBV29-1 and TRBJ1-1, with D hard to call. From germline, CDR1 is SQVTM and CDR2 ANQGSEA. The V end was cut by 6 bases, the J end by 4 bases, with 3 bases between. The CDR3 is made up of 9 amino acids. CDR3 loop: CSVGTEAFF. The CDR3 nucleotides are TGCAGCGTCGGCACTGAAGCTTTCTTT.

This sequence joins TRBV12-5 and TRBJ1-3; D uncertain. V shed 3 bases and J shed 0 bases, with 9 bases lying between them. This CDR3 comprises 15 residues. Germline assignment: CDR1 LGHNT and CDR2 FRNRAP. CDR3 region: CASGFMGFSGNTIYF. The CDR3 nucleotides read TGTGCTAGTGGTTTTATGGGGTTCTCTGGAAACACCATATATTTT.

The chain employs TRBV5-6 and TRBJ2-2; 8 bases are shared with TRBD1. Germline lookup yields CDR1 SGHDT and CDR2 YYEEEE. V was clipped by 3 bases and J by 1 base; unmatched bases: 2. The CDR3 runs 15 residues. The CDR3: CASSSGTGNTGELFF. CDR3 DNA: TGTGCCAGCAGCTCCGGGACAGGGAACACCGGGGAGCTGTTTTTT.